The TCR beta chain described here comes from a study of identical twins. Study-wide points: Excess sharing by twins proved weaker in beta out-of-frame sequences. Partly confounded zero-insertion analyses could result from invariant MAIT and iNKT cells. The study reached conclusions through statistical analysis that was cross-sectional, not following the same donors.

This clonotype showed up many times. What it binds is unknown. A universal primer site was incorporated via template switching, and the cDNA contained unique molecular identifiers. Using its own MiXCR run on the 5' RACE reads, TCRdb lists one record per CDR3 protein. Of some 900,000 distinct CDR3 sequences in the sample, approximately 13% were seen once. V lost 6 bases and J lost 4, with 7 bases in between. The CDR3 length is 11 residues. CDR1 and CDR2 from the germline V gene are MNHEY and SVGEGT. These sequences were also reported in another study, on yellow fever vaccine responses in identical twins.

The source material was PBMCs. The clonotype was recovered from a woman younger than 30 in good health. This chain links TRBV6-2 or TRBV6-3 with TRBJ2-7; D uncertain. DNA of the CDR3: TGTGCCAGCAGCCAAGTGTACGAGCAGTACTTC. It translates to CASSQVYEQYF.